The TCR beta chain described here comes from a study of blood T cell repertoires in COVID-19. At the level of the study: Some COVID-19 samples were acute and others convalescent; all came from the United States, Italy and Spain.

V was clipped by 4 bases and J by 1 base; unmatched bases: 6. Looked up from germline, CDR1 is SGHTA and CDR2 is FQGTGA. The CDR3 sequence is 17 residues long. Clones were read by immunoSEQ multiplex PCR, and TCRdb kept only the in-frame ones, dropping some. The table includes about 260,000 clones, under 90% detected once. The J gene is TRBJ2-6, the V gene TRBV7-3; TRBD1 aligns across 8 bases. The sequence was obtained from a man aged 60 to 75 with acute or convalescent COVID-19. Sequencing was carried out using peripheral blood. The CDR3 protein is CASSSLGTGSGANVLTF. The CDR3 DNA reads TGTGCCAGCAGCTCCCTTGGGACAGGTTCTGGGGCCAACGTCCTGACTTTC.